The TCR beta chain under discussion was sequenced for a study of primary melanoma T cells and metastatic recurrence. Study-wide context: Tumors were T2–T4 primary melanomas thicker than 1 mm. General study findings and limits: Combined with tumor thickness, T-cell fraction reportedly beat other histopathological additions. Tumor T-cell fraction reportedly predicted progression-free survival independently.

Details on this clone: Its antigen remains unidentified.

This CDR3 contains 14 residues. CDR1 is SGHNT and CDR2 is YENEEA in the germline V gene. Trimming pared 5 bases from V and 0 bases from J, leaving 8 bases between. The patients had surgically resected primary melanoma at risk of metastatic recurrence. Sequenced by immunoSEQ multiplex PCR; TCRdb stores in-frame clones only, minus some. The sample has more than 850 clones, roughly 86% seen once. V is TRBV11-3 and J is TRBJ2-1, with D possibly being TRBD2 (6 bases). The specimen was melanoma tumor tissue. The receptor comes from a human donor with melanoma. This chain's CDR3 is CASSRSGSYNEQFF. In DNA form, the CDR3 reads TGTGCCAGCAGCCGTAGCGGCTCCTACAATGAGCAGTTCTTC. Complete variable domain (other parts from reference TRBV11-3 and TRBJ2-1): EAGVVQSPRYKIIEKKQPVAFWCNPISGHNTLYWYLQNLGQGPELLIRYENEEAVDDSQLPKDRFSAERLKGVDSTLKIQPAELGDSAVYLCASSRSGSYNEQFFGPGTRLTVL.